These 26 T cell receptor beta chains were sequenced from one sample in a study of Ad26.COV2.S vaccination and SARS-CoV-2 variants. Assay: immunoSEQ multiplex PCR; the TCRdb copy retains only in-frame clones and omits some. Of some 330,000 clones in the sample, 90% were seen once. Treatment meaning: 19 received Ad26.COV2.S at low or high dose, single or two shots; about five received placebo; per-sample allocation not given. Each sample was drawn 63 days after the first injection (of vaccine or placebo). Sequences were derived from peripheral blood, sampled in a trial of Ad26.COV2.S vaccine versus placebo. All receptors derive from a person between 18 and 59 years old who received the Ad26.COV2.S COVID-19 vaccine or a placebo.

This chain connects TRBV21-1 to TRBJ1-2. TRBV21-1 has pseudogene status. The CDR3 contains 16 residues. The CDR3 region is CASSKFDGGVGDGYTF. The CDR3 coding sequence is TGTGCCAGCAGCAAATTCGACGGGGGGGTAGGTGATGGCTACACCTTC.

This clone has only one observation. The V and J genes are TRBV12-3 or TRBV12-4 and TRBJ2-5; D gene uncertain. This CDR3 comprises 13 residues. Trimming took off 6 bases at V and 3 bases at J, with 11 bases between the two ends. CDR3 DNA sequence: TGTGCCAGCAGCCCTGGTGGTGAAGAGACCCAGTACTTC. Its protein is CASSPGGEETQYF.

This rearrangement joins TRBV30 to TRBJ1-1; no reliable D call. CDR3 length equals 15 residues. Trimming took off 0 bases at V and 2 bases at J, with 13 bases between the two ends. Germline V lookup: CDR1 GTSNPN, CDR2 SVGIG (reference sequence). The chain's CDR3 is CAWSVPPHFNTEAFF. In DNA, the CDR3 is TGTGCCTGGAGTGTACCTCCCCACTTTAACACTGAAGCTTTCTTT.

The chain couples TRBV2 to TRBJ2-2; D is unresolved. There are 15 residues in the CDR3. The germline CDR1 and CDR2 sequences are SNHLY and FYNNEI. With 2 bases removed from V and 0 bases from J, the gap between germline ends came to 7 bases. The CDR3 region has the DNA TGTGCCAGCAGTGAACAGACGCCGAACACCGGGGAGCTGTTTTTT. Residues: CASSEQTPNTGELFF.

The chain is built from TRBV3-1 (or the pseudogene TRBV3-2) and TRBJ1-5, with D possibly TRBD1 on 6 matching bases. Trimming took off 0 bases at V and 11 bases at J, with 14 bases between the two ends. CDR3 length: 14 amino acids. Germline loops: CDR1 LGHDT, CDR2 YNNKEL (reference sequence). The CDR3 DNA reads TGTGCCAGCAGCCAAGATACGAGAGGGGGGACCCAGCATTTT. This codes for CASSQDTRGGTQHF.

The DNA of the CDR3 is TGTGCCAGCAGTTACCGCCTCCCCGGGGAGAGCAATCAGCCCCAGCATTTT. It translates to CASSYRLPGESNQPQHF. This chain joins TRBV6-2 or TRBV6-3 and TRBJ1-5; D is ambiguous. This CDR3 region has 17 residues. Trimming removed 2 bases at V and 1 base at J, with 15 bases between. The germline V gene encodes CDR1 MNHEY and CDR2 SVGEGT.

The V gene is TRBV19, the J gene TRBJ1-5, with a weak D call TRBD1 (5 bases). Trimming removed 4 bases from V and 3 bases from J, with 10 bases in between. Germline V CDR1 and CDR2: LNHDA, SQIVND (reference sequence). The CDR3 length is 14 residues. CDR3 sequence reads: CASSTGTDNQPQHF. DNA of the CDR3: TGTGCCAGTAGTACCGGGACGGACAATCAGCCCCAGCATTTT. Full variable domain (outside the CDR3, taken from reference TRBV19 and TRBJ1-5): DGGITQSPKYLFRKEGQNVTLSCEQNLNHDAMYWYRQDPGQGLRLIYYSQIVNDFQKGDIAEGYSVSREKKESFPLTVTSAQKNPTAFYLCASSTGTDNQPQHFGDGTRLSIL.

V and J are TRBV4-1 and TRBJ2-3; the match to TRBD2 covers 8 bases. The CDR3 runs to 16 residues. CDR1 MGHRA and CDR2 YSYEKL come from the germline V gene. Trimming cost V 0 bases and J 5 bases; bases outside gene matches: 7. The CDR3 nucleotides read TGCGCCAGCAGCCAAGATACAACGGGGGGGCAAGATACGCAGTATTTT. Its translation is CASSQDTTGGQDTQYF.

This chain links TRBV19 with TRBJ2-2, with 7 positions matching TRBD2. With 4 bases clipped from V and 5 bases from J, the junction kept 10 bases outside the gene matches. Germline lookup yields CDR1 LNHDA and CDR2 SQIVND (reference sequence). The CDR3 is 16 residues long. In DNA form, the CDR3 reads TGTGCCAGTAGTACGCCCCGGCTAGCGGAGACCGGGGAGCTGTTTTTT. Its protein product is CASSTPRLAETGELFF. Full variable domain (rest looked up from reference TRBV19 and TRBJ2-2): DGGITQSPKYLFRKEGQNVTLSCEQNLNHDAMYWYRQDPGQGLRLIYYSQIVNDFQKGDIAEGYSVSREKKESFPLTVTSAQKNPTAFYLCASSTPRLAETGELFFGEGSRLTVL.

This clone was seen once. The V call is TRBV4-1, the J call TRBJ1-1, with 7 bases aligning to TRBD1. Germline V gene lookup returns CDR1 MGHRA and CDR2 YSYEKL. V trimming: 0 bases; J trimming: 5 bases; junction bases outside the gene matches: 9. The CDR3 length is 16 residues. The CDR3 DNA reads as TGCGCCAGCAGCCAAGATCTGGGACAGATCTTTACTGAAGCTTTCTTT. Residues: CASSQDLGQIFTEAFF.

The genes are TRBV20-1 and TRBJ2-1; TRBD1 aligns across 8 bases. This CDR3 contains 11 residues. The trim removed 7 bases at V and 9 bases at J, leaving 5 bases unmatched. Per the germline V gene, CDR1 is DFQATT and CDR2 is SNEGSKA (reference sequence). The CDR3 region has the DNA TGCAGTGGTAACAGGGGGAGTGAGCAGTTCTTC. Translation: CSGNRGSEQFF.

This rearrangement joins TRBV19 to TRBJ2-1; possibly TRBD2 for D (5 bases). V was pared by 3 bases and J by 0 bases, with 12 bases between. Germline CDR1 and CDR2: LNHDA and SQIVND (reference sequence). The CDR3 runs to 16 residues. CDR3 in amino acids: CASSIISGISYNEQFF. The CDR3 coding sequence is TGTGCCAGTAGTATTATCTCCGGGATCTCCTACAATGAGCAGTTCTTC.

This clone was recorded once. V gene TRBV6-6 combines with J gene TRBJ2-7, with 9 bases that match TRBD1. The length of the CDR3 is 16 residues. The J segment lost 2 bases and the V segment lost 2 bases, leaving 7 bases of the junction unmatched. Looked up from germline, CDR1 is MNHNY and CDR2 is SVGAGI (reference sequence). CDR3 sequence (DNA): TGTGCCAGCAGTTACCCACTCCGACAGGGGGCCTACGAGCAGTACTTC. Translating gives CASSYPLRQGAYEQYF.

The chain joins TRBV11-3 to TRBJ1-1; 8 nucleotides align to TRBD1. Germline V gives CDR1 SGHNT, CDR2 YENEEA. The junction had 6 bases not matched to a gene; V was cut back by 4 bases and J by 2 bases. This CDR3 has 15 residues. The CDR3 region has the DNA TGTGCCAGCAGCTCAGGACAGGGCCCTAACACTGAAGCTTTCTTT. As protein: CASSSGQGPNTEAFF.

CDR3 DNA: TGTGCCAGCAGCTTAGCGTCGTGGACTAGCGGGAAATTTCACAATGAGCAGTTCTTC. Amino acid sequence: CASSLASWTSGKFHNEQFF. V gene TRBV7-6 combines with J gene TRBJ2-1; 12 nucleotides line up with TRBD2. The V gene's germline CDR1 is SGHVS and CDR2 FNYEAQ. The ends lost 0 bases at V and 5 bases at J; junction bases unmatched: 11. CDR3 length: 19 residues.

The CDR3 coding sequence is TGTGCCATCAAGGCCGAAGTCAAAAATTCACCCCTCCACTTT. It is translated as CAIKAEVKNSPLHF. This rearrangement joins TRBV10-3 to TRBJ1-6, with no clear D. Germline-derived CDR1 and CDR2 are ENHRY and SYGVKD. Trimming removed 7 bases from V and 7 bases from J, with 14 bases in between. The CDR3 totals 14 residues.

This chain joins TRBV6-2 or TRBV6-3 and TRBJ2-7, with D possibly matching TRBD1 (5 bases). The CDR3 totals 13 residues. V was cut by 0 bases and J by 2 bases, with 5 bases left in between. From germline, CDR1 is MNHEY and CDR2 SVGEGT. The CDR3 bases are TGTGCCAGCAGTTACTCCAGGGCCTACGAGCAGTACGTC. This translates into CASSYSRAYEQYV.

This clone has just a few counts. The chain recombines TRBV13 with TRBJ1-2, with unresolved D. The CDR3 contains 13 residues. CDR1 and CDR2 (germline): PRHDT, FYEKMQ (reference sequence). V was pared by 0 bases and J by 4 bases, with 6 bases between. In DNA, the CDR3 is TGTGCCAGCAGCTTAGGCCAGGTCTATGGCTACACCTTC. It encodes CASSLGQVYGYTF.

V and J are TRBV6-5 and TRBJ1-2, with D possibly being TRBD1 (5 bases). Germline CDR1 is MNHEY and CDR2 is SVGAGI. This CDR3 contains 14 residues. The V and J ends lost 8 bases and 5 bases respectively, with 18 bases between them. For the CDR3, the DNA is TGTGCCAGCGGGGCCGGAGGGGACCCTTATGGCTACACCTTC. This translates into CASGAGGDPYGYTF.

The V gene is TRBV12-3 or TRBV12-4, the J gene TRBJ1-2; no clear D. The CDR3 has 12 residues. V lost 4 bases and J lost 6, with 9 bases in between. The CDR3 nucleotides read TGTGCCAGCAGTTCCCGAATAGATGGCTACACCTTC. Encoded protein: CASSSRIDGYTF.

The chain couples TRBV3-1 (or the pseudogene TRBV3-2) to TRBJ2-3, with 9 bases matching TRBD2. Germline V CDR1 and CDR2: LGHDT, YNNKEL (reference sequence). The junction had 14 bases not matched to a gene; V was cut back by 0 bases and J by 10 bases. The CDR3 runs to 17 residues. In DNA form, the CDR3 reads TGTGCCAGCAGCCAAGACCTTAGCGGGGGAGGGGTACTTGCGCAGTATTTT. As protein: CASSQDLSGGGVLAQYF.

This chain links TRBV9 with TRBJ2-7, with D tentatively TRBD1 or TRBD2 (5 bases each). The CDR3 sequence is 15 residues long. The V end lost 2 bases, the J end lost 2 bases, and 14 bases lay between the germline ends. Germline loops: CDR1 SGDLS, CDR2 YYNGEE. CDR3 sequence (DNA): TGTGCCAGCAGCGTGGCCGGGACGGAAGCCTACGAGCAGTACTTC. Translating it yields CASSVAGTEAYEQYF.

V is TRBV18 and J is TRBJ1-6; D not resolved. Trimming removed 2 bases from V and 7 bases from J, with 15 bases in between. The CDR3 loop spans 16 amino acids. Germline assignment: CDR1 KGHSH and CDR2 LQKENI. CDR3 in DNA: TGTGCCAGCTCACCATCCACCTATATGGGGAATTCACCCCTCCACTTT. This codes for CASSPSTYMGNSPLHF.

The chain is built from TRBV7-2 and TRBJ2-1; perhaps TRBD2 as D (6 bases). The CDR3 is made up of 19 amino acids. Trimming removed 5 bases from V and 5 bases from J, with 28 bases in between. Per germline, CDR1 SGHTA and CDR2 FQGNSA. CDR3 protein: CASSLFLMLTGTLNNEQFF. The CDR3 DNA sequence: TGTGCCAGCAGCCTCTTTTTAATGTTGACCGGGACTCTAAACAATGAGCAGTTCTTC.

This chain links TRBV9 with TRBJ1-1; D not resolved. The CDR3 consists of 16 residues. Germline V gene sequence: CDR1 SGDLS, CDR2 YYNGEE. V was shortened by 5 bases and J by 1 base, with 18 bases between the two germline ends. The CDR3 bases are TGTGCCAGCAGTCAAACGCCGGGGAGCTGGAACACTGAAGCTTTCTTT. The encoded protein is CASSQTPGSWNTEAFF.

The CDR3 loop is CASSVGPPSGGNKRIQYF. The CDR3 DNA follows: TGTGCCAGCAGCGTAGGTCCCCCTAGCGGGGGGAATAAGAGAATCCAGTACTTC. V and J are TRBV9 and TRBJ2-5; TRBD2 aligns across 11 bases. The germline V gene encodes CDR1 SGDLS and CDR2 YYNGEE. Trimming removed 0 bases from V and 10 bases from J; junction bases left unmatched: 17. The CDR3 has 18 amino acids.